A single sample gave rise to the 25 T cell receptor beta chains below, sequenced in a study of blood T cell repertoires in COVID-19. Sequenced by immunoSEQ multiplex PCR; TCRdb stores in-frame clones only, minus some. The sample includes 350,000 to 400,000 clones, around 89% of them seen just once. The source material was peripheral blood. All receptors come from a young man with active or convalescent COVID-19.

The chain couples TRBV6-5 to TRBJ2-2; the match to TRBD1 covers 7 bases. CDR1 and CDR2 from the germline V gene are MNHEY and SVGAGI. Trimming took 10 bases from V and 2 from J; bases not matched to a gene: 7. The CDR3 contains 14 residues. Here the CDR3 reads CAIKTGSNTGELFF. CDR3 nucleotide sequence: TGTGCCATTAAGACAGGGTCCAACACCGGGGAGCTGTTTTTT.

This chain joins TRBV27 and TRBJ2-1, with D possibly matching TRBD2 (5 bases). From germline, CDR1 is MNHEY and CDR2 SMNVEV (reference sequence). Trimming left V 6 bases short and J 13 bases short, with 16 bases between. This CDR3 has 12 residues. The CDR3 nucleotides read TGTGCCAGCAGGGCTAGCCCATACAATCAGTTCTTC. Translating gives CASRASPYNQFF.

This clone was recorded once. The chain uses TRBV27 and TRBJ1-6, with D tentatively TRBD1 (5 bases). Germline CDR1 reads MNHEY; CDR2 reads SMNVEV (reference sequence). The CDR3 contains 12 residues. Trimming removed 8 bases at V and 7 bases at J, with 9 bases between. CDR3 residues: CASGANNSPLHF. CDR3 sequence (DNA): TGTGCCAGCGGGGCCAACAATTCACCCCTCCACTTT.

CDR3 bases: TGTGCCAGTAGTATAACCGGCCGGGCGGGGGGGAATGAGCAGTTCTTC. Encoded protein: CASSITGRAGGNEQFF. The V and J genes are TRBV19 and TRBJ2-1; 9 bases align to TRBD2. The CDR3 is made up of 16 amino acids. Trimming at V came to 2 bases and at J to 7 bases, leaving 9 bases not matched to a gene. CDR1 is LNHDA and CDR2 is SQIVND in the germline V gene (reference sequence). Based on the CDR3 plus reference TRBV19 and TRBJ2-1, the full variable domain is DGGITQSPKYLFRKEGQNVTLSCEQNLNHDAMYWYRQDPGQGLRLIYYSQIVNDFQKGDIAEGYSVSREKKESFPLTVTSAQKNPTAFYLCASSITGRAGGNEQFFGPGTRLTVL.

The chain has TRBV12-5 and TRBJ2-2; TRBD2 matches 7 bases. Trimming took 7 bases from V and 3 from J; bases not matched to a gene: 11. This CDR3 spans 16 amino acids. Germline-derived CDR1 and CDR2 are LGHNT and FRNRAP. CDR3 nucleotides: TGTGCTAGTGCCCCGAAGGGAGCGGGATACACCGGGGAGCTGTTTTTT. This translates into CASAPKGAGYTGELFF.

As DNA, the CDR3 is TGTGCCAGCAGTCCCCGGGCAGGGGGCTCTGGGGCCAACGTCCTGACTTTC. As protein: CASSPRAGGSGANVLTF. The V call is TRBV27, the J call TRBJ2-6, with 7 bases matching TRBD1. The germline V gene encodes CDR1 MNHEY and CDR2 SMNVEV (reference sequence). The length of the CDR3 is 17 residues. With 5 bases clipped from V and 0 bases from J, the junction kept 7 bases outside the gene matches.

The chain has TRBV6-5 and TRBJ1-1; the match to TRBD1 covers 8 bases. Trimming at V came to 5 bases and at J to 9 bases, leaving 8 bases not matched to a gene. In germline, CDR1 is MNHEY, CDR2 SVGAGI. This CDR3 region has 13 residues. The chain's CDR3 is CASSPRAGGKAFF. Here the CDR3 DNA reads TGTGCCAGCAGTCCACGGGCAGGGGGCAAAGCTTTCTTT.

CDR3: CASSLRGRSPQYF. For the CDR3, the DNA is TGTGCCAGCAGCTTAAGGGGCAGGTCGCCCCAGTACTTC. The chain carries TRBV7-3 and TRBJ2-5, with D possibly TRBD1 on 5 matching bases. This CDR3 region has 13 residues. V lost 1 base to trimming and J lost 9 bases, with 12 bases between them. Germline V gives CDR1 SGHTA, CDR2 FQGTGA.

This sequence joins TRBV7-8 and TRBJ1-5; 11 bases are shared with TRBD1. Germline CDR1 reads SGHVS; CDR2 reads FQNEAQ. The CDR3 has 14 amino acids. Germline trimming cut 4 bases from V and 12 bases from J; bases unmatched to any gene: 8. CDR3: CASSSGTGGSNQHF. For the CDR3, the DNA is TGTGCCAGCAGCTCGGGGACAGGGGGTTCGAACCAGCATTTT.

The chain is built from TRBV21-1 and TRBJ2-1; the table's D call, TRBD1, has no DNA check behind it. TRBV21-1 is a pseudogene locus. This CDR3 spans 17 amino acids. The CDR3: CASSSQGHKLHYNEQFF. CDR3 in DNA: TGTGCCAGCAGCTCCCAGGGGCACAAACTACACTACAATGAGCAGTTCTTC.

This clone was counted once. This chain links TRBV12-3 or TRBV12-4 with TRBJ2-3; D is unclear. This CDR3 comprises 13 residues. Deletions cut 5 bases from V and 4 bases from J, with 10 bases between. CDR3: CASSIPPADTQYF. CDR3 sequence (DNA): TGTGCCAGCAGTATCCCCCCCGCAGATACGCAGTATTTT.

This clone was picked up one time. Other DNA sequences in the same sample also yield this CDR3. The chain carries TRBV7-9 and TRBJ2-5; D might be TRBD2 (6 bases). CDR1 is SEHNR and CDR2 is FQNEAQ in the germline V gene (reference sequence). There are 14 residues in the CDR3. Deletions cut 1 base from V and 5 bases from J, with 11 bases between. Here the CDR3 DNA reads TGTGCCAGCAGCTTAGTGGGGGGTAAGGAGACCCAGTACTTC. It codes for CASSLVGGKETQYF.

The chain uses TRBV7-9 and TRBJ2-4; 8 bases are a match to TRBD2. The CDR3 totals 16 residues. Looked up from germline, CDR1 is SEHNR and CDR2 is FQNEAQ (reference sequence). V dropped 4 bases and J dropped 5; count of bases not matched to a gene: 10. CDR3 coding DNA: TGTGCCAGCAGCTACCCTGGCGGGGGGAACCAAAACATTCAGTACTTC. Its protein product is CASSYPGGGNQNIQYF.

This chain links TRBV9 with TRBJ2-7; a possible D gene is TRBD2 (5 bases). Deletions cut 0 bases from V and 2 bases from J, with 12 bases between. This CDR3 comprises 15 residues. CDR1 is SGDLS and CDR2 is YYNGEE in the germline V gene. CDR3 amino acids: CASSVDAAVTYEQYF. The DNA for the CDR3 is TGTGCCAGCAGCGTAGATGCAGCGGTAACCTACGAGCAGTACTTC.

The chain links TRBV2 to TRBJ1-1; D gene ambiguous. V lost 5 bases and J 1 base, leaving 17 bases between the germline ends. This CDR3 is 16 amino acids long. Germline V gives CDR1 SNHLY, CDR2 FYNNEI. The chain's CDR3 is CASSYTTGRENTEAFF. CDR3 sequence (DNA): TGTGCCAGCAGTTACACTACTGGACGGGAGAACACTGAAGCTTTCTTT.

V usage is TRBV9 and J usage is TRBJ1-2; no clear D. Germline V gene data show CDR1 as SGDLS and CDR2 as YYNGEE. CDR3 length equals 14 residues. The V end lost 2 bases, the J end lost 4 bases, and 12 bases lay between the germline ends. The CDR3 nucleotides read TGTGCCAGCAGCGTTAACGAGGGCCGCTATGGCTACACCTTC. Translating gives CASSVNEGRYGYTF.

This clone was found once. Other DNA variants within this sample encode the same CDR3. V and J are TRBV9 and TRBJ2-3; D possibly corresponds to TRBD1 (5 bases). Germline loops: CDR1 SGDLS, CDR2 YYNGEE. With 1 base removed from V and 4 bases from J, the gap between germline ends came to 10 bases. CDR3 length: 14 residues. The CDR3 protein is CASSVLTGPDTQYF. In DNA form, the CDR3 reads TGTGCCAGCAGCGTACTAACAGGCCCAGATACGCAGTATTTT.

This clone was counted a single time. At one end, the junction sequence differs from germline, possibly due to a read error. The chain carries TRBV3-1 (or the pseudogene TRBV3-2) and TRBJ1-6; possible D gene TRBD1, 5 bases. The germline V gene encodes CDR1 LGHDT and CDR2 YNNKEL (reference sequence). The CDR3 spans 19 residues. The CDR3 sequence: CASTQNGGYWSSYNSPLHF. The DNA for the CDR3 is TGTGCCAGCACCCAAAATGGGGGGTACTGGAGTTCCTATAATTCACCCCTCCACTTT.

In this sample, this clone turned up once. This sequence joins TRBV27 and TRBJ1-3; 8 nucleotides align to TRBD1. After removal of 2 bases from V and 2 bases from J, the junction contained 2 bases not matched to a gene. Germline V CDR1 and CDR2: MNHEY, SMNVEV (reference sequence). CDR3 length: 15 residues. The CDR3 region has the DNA TGTGCCAGCAGTTTAGCAGGGGGCCCTGGAAACACCATATATTTT. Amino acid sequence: CASSLAGGPGNTIYF.

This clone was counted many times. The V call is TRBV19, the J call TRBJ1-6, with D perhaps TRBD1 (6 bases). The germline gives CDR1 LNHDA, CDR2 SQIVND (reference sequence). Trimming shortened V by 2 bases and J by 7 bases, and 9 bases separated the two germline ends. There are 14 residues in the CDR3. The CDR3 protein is CASSISTGNSPLHF. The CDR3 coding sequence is TGTGCCAGTAGTATATCGACAGGAAATTCACCCCTCCACTTT.

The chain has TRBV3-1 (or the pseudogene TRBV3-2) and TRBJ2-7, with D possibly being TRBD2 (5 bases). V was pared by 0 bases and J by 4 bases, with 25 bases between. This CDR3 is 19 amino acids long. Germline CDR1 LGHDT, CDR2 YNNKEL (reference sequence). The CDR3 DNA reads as TGTGCCAGCAGCCAAGATTTTTCTGGTGTGAGACAAGGCGGGTACGAGCAGTACTTC. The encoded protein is CASSQDFSGVRQGGYEQYF.

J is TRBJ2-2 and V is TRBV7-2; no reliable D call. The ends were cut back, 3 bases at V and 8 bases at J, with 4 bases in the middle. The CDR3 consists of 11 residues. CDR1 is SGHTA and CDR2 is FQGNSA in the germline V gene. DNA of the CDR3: TGTGCCAGCAGCTTTCCGGGGGAGCTGTTTTTT. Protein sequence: CASSFPGELFF.

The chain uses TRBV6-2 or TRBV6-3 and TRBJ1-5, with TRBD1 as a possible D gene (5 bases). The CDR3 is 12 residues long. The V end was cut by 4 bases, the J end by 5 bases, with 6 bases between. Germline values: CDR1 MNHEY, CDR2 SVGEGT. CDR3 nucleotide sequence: TGTGCCAGCAGTTTAGGGGATCAGCCCCAGCATTTT. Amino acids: CASSLGDQPQHF.

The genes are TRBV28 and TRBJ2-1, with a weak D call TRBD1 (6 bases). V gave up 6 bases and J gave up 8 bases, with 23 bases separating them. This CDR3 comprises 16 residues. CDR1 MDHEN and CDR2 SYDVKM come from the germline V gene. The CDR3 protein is CASRIKDSLVSDEQFF. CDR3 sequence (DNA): TGTGCCAGCAGAATCAAGGACAGTTTGGTGTCCGATGAGCAGTTCTTC.

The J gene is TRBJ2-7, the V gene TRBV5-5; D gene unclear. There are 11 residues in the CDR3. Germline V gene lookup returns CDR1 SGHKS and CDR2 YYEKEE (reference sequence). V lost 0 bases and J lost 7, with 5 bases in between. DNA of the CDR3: TGTGCCAGCAGCTTGGGTCTAGAGCAGTACTTC. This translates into CASSLGLEQYF.